A single sample gave rise to the 5 T cell receptor beta chains below, sequenced in a study of OX40 agonist ivuxolimab in advanced cancers. The table came from immunoSEQ multiplex PCR; TCRdb's copy has only in-frame clones and leaves some out. The table shows approximately 80,000 clones, with more than 80% occurring only once. The material was CD4+ or CD8+ T cells sorted from blood, obtained in a trial of the OX40 agonist ivuxolimab. The origin of the receptors is an adult with an advanced solid tumor such as melanoma, head and neck, liver or kidney cancer.

The J gene is TRBJ2-7, the V gene TRBV6-1, with D unclear. This CDR3 has 13 amino acids. Germline loops: CDR1 MNHNS, CDR2 SASEGT. V lost 2 bases, J lost 2 bases, and 7 bases lay in between. The CDR3 here is CASSEWQTYEQYV. The CDR3 bases are TGTGCCAGCAGTGAATGGCAGACCTACGAGCAGTACGTC.

V and J are TRBV4-1 and TRBJ1-3; D gene uncertain. Trimming removed 1 base at V and 4 bases at J, with 8 bases between. The CDR3 covers 14 residues. The germline CDR1 and CDR2 sequences are MGHRA and YSYEKL. Here the CDR3 reads CASSQGPGGNTIYF. CDR3 coding DNA: TGCGCCAGCAGCCAAGGTCCCGGGGGAAACACCATATATTTT.

The J gene is TRBJ2-7, the V gene TRBV27; tentative D call: TRBD2 (5 bases). The CDR3 contains 14 residues. The V and J ends lost 5 bases and 1 base respectively, with 12 bases between them. The germline gives CDR1 MNHEY, CDR2 SMNVEV (reference sequence). CDR3 sequence reads: CASSPLRESYEQYF. Written as DNA, the CDR3 is TGTGCCAGCAGTCCCCTGAGGGAGTCCTACGAGCAGTACTTC.

This clone was seen once. J is TRBJ2-7 and V is TRBV30; D is unclear. CDR3 length: 10 residues. The germline V gene encodes CDR1 GTSNPN and CDR2 SVGIG (reference sequence). Trimming left V 5 bases short and J 4 bases short, with 6 bases between. CDR3 amino acids: CAWGFYEQYF. CDR3 nucleotides: TGTGCCTGGGGGTTTTACGAGCAGTACTTC.

The V and J genes are TRBV27 and TRBJ2-7; 8 nucleotides match TRBD1. CDR1 and CDR2 from the germline V gene are MNHEY and SMNVEV (reference sequence). After removal of 3 bases from V and 3 bases from J, the junction contained 1 base not matched to a gene. The CDR3 totals 13 residues. CDR3 sequence (DNA): TGTGCCAGCAGTTTTGGACAGGGCTACGAGCAGTACTTC. This translates into CASSFGQGYEQYF.